This T cell receptor (beta chain) was recorded in a study of cytomegalovirus exposure and HLA in healthy donors (TCRdb year 2017). With respect to the entire study: The 550 to 750 repertoires of the first cohort and the roughly 110 validation repertoires were produced on the same platform, according to a later analysis. In addition to the first cohort of 650 to 750 subjects, a separate validation cohort of 120 different subjects was used. The study aimed to test whether signatures of past pathogen exposure could be identified by cataloging public T cell receptors. To predict cytomegalovirus infection status, the study combined high-throughput TCR immunosequencing, statistical association of individual TCRs with disease status, and machine learning. The investigation overall reported the following: The authors suggested that the approach could potentially be extended to other disease states and immunological phenotypes. In both the original and validation cohorts, the classifier was reported to diagnose cytomegalovirus status with high specificity and sensitivity. Subsequent analysis determined that TCRs grouped into clusters in the first cohort also showed a tendency toward co-occurrence across the 120 validation repertoires, and 94% of cluster scores exceeded 0. A later analysis lacked HLA typing for the validation cohort, so it scored co-occurrence in that cohort across all 110 or so repertoires. The study listed 164 TCR beta chains as associated with cytomegalovirus. A few of the identified cytomegalovirus-associated TCR beta chains were confirmed in vitro to be specific for cytomegalovirus antigens. Most TCR sequences were observed very rarely across donors, whereas some public TCRs were present in many individuals.

Separate from the approximately 670-subject first cohort, the validation cohort of more than 90 subjects was the group to which the donors belonged. With respect to this clone: The specificity of this receptor is unknown. No much larger clonotype is one base removed from it; base qualities were not supplied.

Receptor amplification or capture employed the immunoSEQ multiplex PCR assay. The study's own analysis went as follows. A statistical classification framework was built to diagnose cytomegalovirus status from the catalog of TCR beta chain sequences. In its TCRdb copy, this immuneACCESS table keeps in-frame sequences only and misses some clones. Where compared with another copy, unresolved V genes explain less than half of these, and the others have no known cause. D and trimming were read from the DNA, whereas the V and J calls and clone size are those reported in that table. The sample table contains more than 120,000 clones; only one count was recorded for around 84% of them. The top ten clonotypes cover under 9% of the sample. Inclusive of the bounding cysteine and phenylalanine, the CDR3 is 14 residues long. CDR3 DNA only is kept here, 42 bases in frame from base 1. Relative to germline, V is missing 5 bases and J is missing 7 bases, with 10 bases of the junction outside any gene match. The germline V gene supplies CDR1 KGHSH and CDR2 LQKENI.

This sequence uses TRBV18 and TRBJ2-7, and TRBD1 aligns with 8 junction nucleotides. The specimen was PBMCs. This receptor was obtained from a man younger than 35 in good health and CMV-seropositive. The CDR3 region has the sequence CASSNRQGTGEQYF. The bases read TGTGCCAGCTCAAACCGACAGGGGACAGGAGAGCAGTACTTC.